Presented here are 30 T cell receptor beta chains from one specimen sequenced in a study of STAT3 mutations in large granular lymphocyte leukemia. The protocol was immunoSEQ multiplex PCR, while the TCRdb copy is restricted to in-frame clones and leaves out a portion. The repertoire holds approximately 45,000 clones, with around 80% as singletons. Whole-study findings and limits: At least one immunodominant TCR beta clonotype appeared in every T-cell large granular lymphocyte leukemia patient.

For these receptors, no antigen is known. The sequencing sample was made of PBMCs. The receptor set was obtained from a human donor with T large granular lymphocyte leukemia. Some clones in this sample may be carry-over from other donors' samples.

This chain links TRBV7-4 with TRBJ1-2; unclear D gene. V was cut by 2 bases and J by 4 bases, with 8 bases left in between. The germline gives CDR1 SGHVT, CDR2 SQSDAQ. The CDR3 covers 13 residues. The CDR3 DNA sequence: TGTGCCAGCAGCTTATGGGTTTGCTATGGCTACACCTTC. It is translated as CASSLWVCYGYTF.

This chain's CDR3 is CASSATATYEQYF. The CDR3 nucleotides are TGTGCCAGCAGTGCGACGGCAACCTACGAGCAGTACTTC. The V and J genes are TRBV28 and TRBJ2-7; D gene unclear. The germline V gene has CDR1 MDHEN and CDR2 SYDVKM. V gave up 5 bases and J gave up 2 bases, with 10 bases separating them. There are 13 residues in the CDR3.

The V call is TRBV5-1, the J call TRBJ1-1, with a weak D call TRBD1 (5 bases). CDR1 and CDR2 (germline): SGHRS, YFSETQ. V was cut by 3 bases and J by 4 bases, with 16 bases left in between. The CDR3 spans 15 residues. CDR3 loop: CASSSLNPGGTEAFF. CDR3 DNA sequence: TGCGCCAGCAGCTCCCTAAACCCCGGGGGCACTGAAGCTTTCTTT. Variable domain in full (rest from reference TRBV5-1 and TRBJ1-1): KAGVTQTPRYLIKTRGQQVTLSCSPISGHRSVSWYQQTPGQGLQFLFEYFSETQRNKGNFPGRFSGRQFSNSRSEMNVSTLELGDSALYLCASSSLNPGGTEAFFGQGTRLTVV.

This chain uses TRBV18 with TRBJ1-1; D gene unclear. The CDR3 spans 16 residues. Germline V CDR1 and CDR2: KGHSH, LQKENI. Trimming removed 4 bases from V and 3 bases from J, with 18 bases in between. The CDR3 spells CASSLNRQTAHTEAFF. The CDR3 nucleotides are TGTGCCAGCTCACTGAACCGACAAACCGCTCACACTGAAGCTTTCTTT.

This chain uses TRBV5-1 with TRBJ1-2; 9 bases line up with TRBD1. V shed 7 bases, J shed 6 bases, and the junction held 1 base outside the gene matches. Germline V gene data show CDR1 as SGHRS and CDR2 as YFSETQ. This CDR3 is 11 amino acids long. The DNA of the CDR3 is TGCGCCAGCGGACAGGGGAATGGCTACACCTTC. Residues: CASGQGNGYTF.

V gene TRBV5-4 combines with J gene TRBJ1-2, with D unresolved. Trimming removed 2 bases from V and 4 bases from J, with 18 bases in between. This CDR3 comprises 16 residues. Germline CDR1 and CDR2: SGHNT and YYREEE (reference sequence). The CDR3, as DNA: TGTGCCAGCAGCTTACCCGTTGAGGTCCCGTCCTATGGCTACACCTTC. This encodes CASSLPVEVPSYGYTF.

This chain connects TRBV6-1 to TRBJ2-7, with unresolved D. Trimming took off 6 bases at V and 3 bases at J, with 9 bases between the two ends. The CDR3 runs 12 residues. Germline V gives CDR1 MNHNS, CDR2 SASEGT. CDR3 coding DNA: TGTGCCAGCAGGACTGTGGGCTACGAGCAGTACGTC. Protein sequence: CASRTVGYEQYV.

In its sample, this clone was seen a few times. V and J are TRBV5-6 and TRBJ1-5, with D possibly being TRBD1 (5 bases). The CDR3 consists of 15 residues. The ends were cut back, 3 bases at V and 0 bases at J, with 10 bases in the middle. CDR1 and CDR2 from the germline V gene are SGHDT and YYEEEE. The CDR3 loop is CASSSSGGSNQPQHF. For the CDR3, the DNA is TGTGCCAGCAGCTCCTCTGGGGGTAGCAATCAGCCCCAGCATTTT.

The table lists this clone with a few counts. At one end, the junction sequence differs from germline, possibly due to a read error. The chain couples TRBV2 to TRBJ2-7, with 7 bases fitting TRBD1. Germline V gives CDR1 SNHLY, CDR2 FYNNEI. This CDR3 region has 13 residues. CDR3 nucleotide sequence: TGTGCCAGCAGCCGGGACAGATCCTCCGAGCAGTACTTC. Residues: CASSRDRSSEQYF.

V and J are TRBV5-1 and TRBJ2-3, with 14 bases aligning to TRBD2. The V gene end was trimmed by 3 bases and the J gene end by 6 bases; junction bases not matched to a gene: 6. Germline CDR1 and CDR2: SGHRS and YFSETQ. The CDR3 has 16 residues. The CDR3 reads CASSWGLAGARDTQYF. The CDR3, as DNA: TGCGCCAGCAGCTGGGGACTAGCGGGGGCGAGGGATACGCAGTATTTT.

The chain carries TRBV6-5 and TRBJ1-1; 7 bases map to TRBD1. The CDR3 is 15 residues long. J lost 1 base, V lost 3 bases, and 5 bases had no gene match. Germline V CDR1 and CDR2: MNHEY, SVGAGI. The CDR3 DNA reads TGTGCCAGCAGTTATCAGGGGACAGCGAACACTGAAGCTTTCTTT. It translates to CASSYQGTANTEAFF.

The chain has TRBV19 and TRBJ2-7; no clear D. The CDR3 extends over 13 amino acids. Germline V CDR1 and CDR2: LNHDA, SQIVND (reference sequence). With 6 bases removed from V and 0 bases from J, the gap between germline ends came to 9 bases. The chain's CDR3 is CASSPTSSYEQYF. The CDR3 DNA is TGTGCCAGTAGCCCGACGTCCTCCTACGAGCAGTACTTC.

This sequence joins TRBV25-1 and TRBJ2-3; D unresolved. CDR3 length: 17 amino acids. Between the trimmed V and J ends, which lost 2 bases and 3 bases, there was a span of 18 bases. Germline V CDR1 and CDR2: MGHDK, SYGVNS. The CDR3 loop is CASSETIGRGWTDTQYF. The CDR3 region has the DNA TGTGCCAGCAGTGAAACGATAGGGCGAGGTTGGACAGATACGCAGTATTTT. Using reference TRBV25-1 and TRBJ2-3 for the parts outside the CDR3, the full variable domain is EADIYQTPRYLVIGTGKKITLECSQTMGHDKMYWYQQDPGMELHLIHYSYGVNSTEKGDLSSESTVSRIRTEHFPLTLESARPSHTSQYLCASSETIGRGWTDTQYFGPGTRLTVL.

This clone was detected only a few times. J is TRBJ2-5 and V is TRBV5-6; weak D call: TRBD1 (6 bases). In germline, CDR1 is SGHDT, CDR2 YYEEEE. V lost 1 base, J lost 1 base, and 11 bases lay in between. This CDR3 is built from 15 residues. Written as DNA, the CDR3 is TGTGCCAGCAGCTTGACCCAGGGGATCCAAGAGACCCAGTACTTC. This encodes CASSLTQGIQETQYF.

The chain links TRBV28 to TRBJ1-2, with 11 bases identical to TRBD1. V dropped 1 base and J dropped 2; count of bases not matched to a gene: 6. Germline CDR1 MDHEN, CDR2 SYDVKM. This CDR3 comprises 17 residues. Here the CDR3 DNA reads TGTGCCAGCAGTTTATATCCCGGGACAGGGGGGAACTATGGCTACACCTTC. It is translated as CASSLYPGTGGNYGYTF.

The rearrangement uses TRBV5-1 and TRBJ2-5, with D perhaps matching TRBD2 (6 bases). Germline V gene data show CDR1 as SGHRS and CDR2 as YFSETQ. This CDR3 region has 15 residues. Trimming cost V 4 bases and J 2 bases, with 15 bases left between them. The CDR3 coding sequence is TGCGCCAGCAGCCCCCCCACCGGGACTCAAGAGACCCAGTACTTC. This codes for CASSPPTGTQETQYF. Drawing the rest from reference TRBV5-1 and TRBJ2-5, the complete variable domain is KAGVTQTPRYLIKTRGQQVTLSCSPISGHRSVSWYQQTPGQGLQFLFEYFSETQRNKGNFPGRFSGRQFSNSRSEMNVSTLELGDSALYLCASSPPTGTQETQYFGPGTRLLVL.

The chain couples TRBV5-1 to TRBJ2-1; D tentatively reads TRBD1 or TRBD2 (5 bases each). V was cut by 2 bases and J by 5 bases, with 14 bases left in between. Germline lookup yields CDR1 SGHRS and CDR2 YFSETQ. This CDR3 contains 15 residues. CDR3 DNA: TGCGCCAGCAGCTTCCCAAGGGGAGAGAACAATGAGCAGTTCTTC. Amino acid sequence: CASSFPRGENNEQFF.

The gene calls are TRBV4-2 and TRBJ2-5; 10 positions agree with TRBD2. The J segment lost 4 bases and the V segment lost 0 bases, leaving 11 bases of the junction unmatched. The CDR3 loop spans 18 amino acids. Germline values: CDR1 LGHNA, CDR2 YNFKEQ. As DNA, the CDR3 is TGTGCCAGCAGCCAAGAAGAGGCTAGCGGGGGAGAATCAGAGACCCAGTACTTC. This codes for CASSQEEASGGESETQYF.

The chain couples TRBV6-1 to TRBJ1-5, with TRBD1 identical over 10 bases. V was clipped by 4 bases and J by 0 bases; unmatched bases: 9. Germline values: CDR1 MNHNS, CDR2 SASEGT. The CDR3 has 18 residues. CDR3 DNA sequence: TGTGCCAGCAGTGTGGCCGGGACAGGGGTCTATAGCAATCAGCCCCAGCATTTT. Translation: CASSVAGTGVYSNQPQHF.

This chain links TRBV6-1 with TRBJ1-2, with D maybe TRBD1 (6 bases). Germline-derived CDR1 and CDR2 are MNHNS and SASEGT. This CDR3 has 15 residues. Trimming shortened V by 7 bases and J by 4 bases, and 19 bases separated the two germline ends. The CDR3 is CASTLNWGTTYGYTF. The CDR3 DNA reads as TGTGCCAGCACCCTAAACTGGGGGACAACCTATGGCTACACCTTC.

The V and J genes are TRBV6-5 and TRBJ1-2; 7 nucleotides align to TRBD1. J lost 5 bases, V lost 10 bases, and 7 bases had no gene match. The CDR3 is made up of 12 amino acids. Germline V lookup: CDR1 MNHEY, CDR2 SVGAGI. The CDR3: CATYRGGYGYTF. CDR3 DNA sequence: TGTGCCACCTACAGGGGTGGGTATGGCTACACCTTC.

This chain joins TRBV4-1 and TRBJ2-5, with D maybe TRBD2 (5 bases). The CDR3 covers 15 residues. Trimming took off 2 bases at V and 1 base at J, with 11 bases between the two ends. The germline V gene encodes CDR1 MGHRA and CDR2 YSYEKL. In DNA, the CDR3 is TGCGCCAGCAGCCAATACGGGGTTCCCCAAGAGACCCAGTACTTC. Residues: CASSQYGVPQETQYF.

This clone was detected once. The V and J genes are TRBV9 and TRBJ2-7; TRBD2 agrees at 9 bases. V shed 0 bases and J 7 bases; nucleotides not matched to a gene: 8. Per the germline V gene, CDR1 is SGDLS and CDR2 is YYNGEE. CDR3 length: 15 amino acids. The chain's CDR3 is CASSVGNAGGEEQYF. CDR3 coding DNA: TGTGCCAGCAGCGTAGGCAATGCGGGGGGGGAGGAGCAGTACTTC.

This chain uses TRBV6-5 with TRBJ2-7; TRBD1 matches 9 bases. The germline V gene has CDR1 MNHEY and CDR2 SVGAGI. V dropped 8 bases and J dropped 7; count of bases not matched to a gene: 3. The CDR3 has 11 residues. In DNA form, the CDR3 reads TGTGCCAGCCTGGGACAGGGTGAGCAGTACTTC. This sequence encodes CASLGQGEQYF.

V is TRBV6-5 and J is TRBJ2-7; D is unresolved. CDR1 is MNHEY, CDR2 SVGAGI, per germline. The CDR3 contains 16 residues. V was clipped by 0 bases and J by 3 bases, with 15 bases between them. The CDR3 region is CASSYSSPSAYYEQYV. CDR3 DNA sequence: TGTGCCAGCAGTTACTCATCCCCGAGCGCATACTACGAGCAGTACGTC.

For this clone: Other DNA variants within this sample encode the same CDR3. This chain connects TRBV4-3 to TRBJ2-3; D is undetermined. Between the trimmed V and J ends, which lost 0 bases and 0 bases, there was a span of 4 bases. The CDR3 has 14 residues. Germline V gene data show CDR1 as LGHNA and CDR2 as YSLEER. The CDR3 is CASSQDTSTDTQYF. The DNA for the CDR3 is TGCGCCAGCAGCCAAGACACAAGCACAGATACGCAGTATTTT.

The chain couples TRBV9 to TRBJ2-2; D call uncertain. V was trimmed by 3 bases and J by 0 bases, leaving 9 bases between them. There are 15 residues in the CDR3. From germline, CDR1 is SGDLS and CDR2 YYNGEE. The chain's CDR3 is CASSATLPNTGELFF. DNA for the CDR3: TGTGCCAGCAGCGCTACCCTTCCGAACACCGGGGAGCTGTTTTTT.

The chain carries TRBV12-5 and TRBJ2-1; unclear D gene. The V gene's germline CDR1 is LGHNT and CDR2 FRNRAP. CDR3 length: 16 residues. The V and J ends lost 0 bases and 5 bases respectively, with 14 bases between them. The CDR3 spells CASGLVDGWGHNEQFF. The CDR3, as DNA: TGTGCTAGTGGTTTGGTAGATGGGTGGGGTCACAATGAGCAGTTCTTC.

V is TRBV7-9 and J is TRBJ2-7; D might be TRBD1 (6 bases). V was clipped by 6 bases and J by 2 bases, with 17 bases between them. The germline gives CDR1 SEHNR, CDR2 FQNEAQ (reference sequence). The CDR3 is 15 residues long. DNA for the CDR3: TGTGCCAGCAGATCGACAGGTCCGGTACCCTACGAGCAGTACTTC. It is translated as CASRSTGPVPYEQYF.

The chain is built from TRBV6-6 and TRBJ1-6; D unresolved. Between the trimmed V and J ends, which lost 6 bases and 5 bases, there was a span of 5 bases. Germline CDR1 reads MNHNY; CDR2 reads SVGAGI (reference sequence). The CDR3 spans 12 residues. The chain's CDR3 is CASREDNSPLHF. The DNA of the CDR3 is TGTGCCAGCAGGGAAGATAATTCACCCCTCCACTTT.